A selection of T cell receptor beta chains follows, all from one sample in a study of blood T cell repertoires in COVID-19. Profiled with immunoSEQ multiplex PCR; TCRdb holds only in-frame clones, not every one. The repertoire holds 85,000 to 95,000 clones, with 85% to 90% as singletons. The sequenced material came from peripheral blood. The source is a woman older than 75 with active COVID-19. CDR3s include the opening cysteine and the closing phenylalanine or tryptophan. Fields, in order: V gene, J gene, D gene, clone size, CDR3 protein, CDR3 DNA. The D gene is left open where the match is weak. Clone size is shown for a subset of rows, as once, few, many or a class of expanded clone.

V gene: TRBV4-3; J gene: TRBJ2-7; D gene: NA; clone size: NA; CDR3 protein: CASSWGTGETSGVTYEQYF; CDR3 DNA: TGCGCCAGCAGCTGGGGGACAGGGGAGACTAGCGGGGTAACCTACGAGCAGTACTTC
V gene: TRBV9; J gene: TRBJ2-2; D gene: NA; clone size: few; CDR3 protein: CASSVRGTENTGELFF; CDR3 DNA: TGTGCCAGCAGCGTACGGGGGACGGAGAACACCGGGGAGCTGTTTTTT
V gene: TRBV10-3; J gene: TRBJ2-2; D gene: TRBD2; clone size: NA; CDR3 protein: CAIGTSGTSNTGELFF; CDR3 DNA: TGTGCCATCGGGACTAGCGGGACCTCGAACACCGGGGAGCTGTTTTTT
V gene: TRBV18; J gene: TRBJ1-1; D gene: TRBD1; clone size: NA; CDR3 protein: CASSPPGQGGTEAFF; CDR3 DNA: TGTGCCAGCTCACCACCGGGACAGGGGGGAACTGAAGCTTTCTTT
V gene: TRBV27; J gene: TRBJ1-5; D gene: NA; clone size: NA; CDR3 protein: CASSLMGADQPQHF; CDR3 DNA: TGTGCCAGCAGTTTAATGGGGGCTGATCAGCCCCAGCATTTT
V gene: TRBV6-5; J gene: TRBJ1-5; D gene: NA; clone size: NA; CDR3 protein: CASSPGRGNQPQHF; CDR3 DNA: TGTGCCAGCAGTCCGGGACGGGGGAATCAGCCCCAGCATTTT
V gene: TRBV19; J gene: TRBJ1-4; D gene: TRBD1; clone size: NA; CDR3 protein: CVTSIRDRANEKLFF; CDR3 DNA: TGTGTCACCAGTATACGGGACAGAGCTAATGAAAAACTGTTTTTT
V gene: TRBV2; J gene: TRBJ2-5; D gene: TRBD1; clone size: once; CDR3 protein: CASSELGRGQETQYF; CDR3 DNA: TGTGCCAGCAGTGAATTGGGCAGGGGGCAAGAGACCCAGTACTTC
V gene: TRBV28; J gene: TRBJ2-5; D gene: TRBD1; clone size: NA; CDR3 protein: CASSSTTRTGIDETQYF; CDR3 DNA: TGTGCCAGCAGTTCCACCACGCGGACAGGGATCGATGAGACCCAGTACTTC
V gene: TRBV18; J gene: TRBJ2-5; D gene: TRBD2; clone size: once; CDR3 protein: CASSPRTSGSRETQYF; CDR3 DNA: TGTGCCAGCTCACCACGGACTAGCGGGAGCCGAGAGACCCAGTACTTC
V gene: TRBV6-5; J gene: TRBJ2-1; D gene: TRBD2; clone size: NA; CDR3 protein: CASTLPGTSGRRQFF; CDR3 DNA: TGTGCCAGCACCCTTCCCGGGACTAGCGGGAGAAGGCAGTTCTTC
V gene: TRBV4-3; J gene: TRBJ1-6; D gene: NA; clone size: NA; CDR3 protein: CASSQSAGPQNNSPLHF; CDR3 DNA: TGCGCCAGCAGCCAAAGCGCAGGGCCTCAAAATAATTCACCCCTCCACTTT
V gene: TRBV9; J gene: TRBJ2-7; D gene: NA; clone size: NA; CDR3 protein: CASSVGPLSYEQYF; CDR3 DNA: TGTGCCAGCAGCGTAGGGCCTCTCTCCTACGAGCAGTACTTC
V gene: TRBV24-1; J gene: TRBJ2-7; D gene: NA; clone size: NA; CDR3 protein: CATSDGARYEQYF; CDR3 DNA: TGTGCCACCAGTGATGGGGCAAGATACGAGCAGTACTTC
V gene: TRBV3-1/TRBV3-2; J gene: TRBJ2-7; D gene: TRBD2; clone size: NA; CDR3 protein: CASSQKLAGVSYEQYF; CDR3 DNA: TGTGCCAGCAGCCAAAAACTAGCGGGAGTAAGTTACGAGCAGTACTTC
V gene: TRBV5-1; J gene: TRBJ2-1; D gene: TRBD2; clone size: NA; CDR3 protein: CASSILNFGTRNNEQFF; CDR3 DNA: TGCGCCAGCAGCATACTAAACTTCGGGACTAGGAACAATGAGCAGTTCTTC
V gene: TRBV18; J gene: TRBJ1-2; D gene: NA; clone size: NA; CDR3 protein: CASSPDRTYGYTF; CDR3 DNA: TGTGCCAGCTCTCCTGACAGGACCTATGGCTACACCTTC
V gene: TRBV11-3; J gene: TRBJ2-3; D gene: TRBD2; clone size: NA; CDR3 protein: CASSLRAGGPDTQYF; CDR3 DNA: TGTGCCAGCAGCTTAAGGGCGGGAGGTCCGGATACGCAGTATTTT
V gene: TRBV29-1; J gene: TRBJ2-2; D gene: TRBD2; clone size: NA; CDR3 protein: CSVGGGGLAGTGELFF; CDR3 DNA: TGCAGCGTTGGAGGGGGGGGACTAGCGGGCACCGGGGAGCTGTTTTTT
V gene: TRBV19; J gene: TRBJ2-1; D gene: TRBD2; clone size: NA; CDR3 protein: CASRDTMTSGRAGEQFF; CDR3 DNA: TGTGCCAGTAGGGATACAATGACTAGCGGGAGGGCGGGCGAGCAGTTCTTC
V gene: TRBV7-2; J gene: TRBJ1-5; D gene: NA; clone size: NA; CDR3 protein: CASSFSDSLNQPQHF; CDR3 DNA: TGTGCCAGCAGCTTTTCGGACAGTCTCAATCAGCCCCAGCATTTT
V gene: TRBV14; J gene: TRBJ1-5; D gene: NA; clone size: NA; CDR3 protein: CASSQVPSGAQHF; CDR3 DNA: TGTGCCAGCAGCCAAGTCCCCTCCGGGGCCCAGCATTTT
V gene: TRBV6-5; J gene: TRBJ2-2; D gene: TRBD2; clone size: once; CDR3 protein: CASRAPGLAFGELFF; CDR3 DNA: TGTGCCAGCAGGGCACCGGGACTAGCATTCGGGGAGCTGTTTTTT
V gene: TRBV18; J gene: TRBJ1-5; D gene: NA; clone size: once; CDR3 protein: CASSPLDGGQPQHF; CDR3 DNA: TGTGCCAGCTCACCATTGGACGGCGGGCAGCCCCAGCATTTT
V gene: TRBV18; J gene: TRBJ2-7; D gene: NA; clone size: NA; CDR3 protein: CASSPRLASEQYF; CDR3 DNA: TGTGCCAGCTCACCTAGGCTAGCGAGCGAGCAGTACTTC
V gene: TRBV3-1/TRBV3-2; J gene: TRBJ2-3; D gene: NA; clone size: NA; CDR3 protein: CASSQGPPDGTQYF; CDR3 DNA: TGTGCCAGCAGCCAAGGGCCTCCAGATGGTACGCAGTATTTT
V gene: TRBV6-2/TRBV6-3; J gene: TRBJ1-6; D gene: TRBD1; clone size: NA; CDR3 protein: CASSSGTGPSPLHF; CDR3 DNA: TGTGCCAGCAGCTCCGGGACAGGGCCTTCACCCCTCCACTTT
V gene: TRBV28; J gene: TRBJ1-6; D gene: TRBD1; clone size: NA; CDR3 protein: CASRGTGTGYSPLHF; CDR3 DNA: TGTGCCAGCAGAGGAACCGGGACAGGGTATTCACCCCTCCACTTT
V gene: TRBV11-3; J gene: TRBJ2-1; D gene: TRBD2; clone size: NA; CDR3 protein: CASSPRTSGSRDEQFF; CDR3 DNA: TGTGCCAGCAGCCCCAGGACTAGCGGGAGTCGGGATGAGCAGTTCTTC
V gene: TRBV24-1; J gene: TRBJ2-2; D gene: TRBD1; clone size: NA; CDR3 protein: CATTQTGVPPNTGELFF; CDR3 DNA: TGTGCCACCACACAGACAGGGGTGCCTCCGAACACCGGGGAGCTGTTTTTT
V gene: TRBV6-5; J gene: TRBJ1-6; D gene: TRBD1; clone size: NA; CDR3 protein: CASSPTGVPPLHF; CDR3 DNA: TGTGCCAGCAGTCCGACAGGGGTGCCACCCCTCCACTTT
V gene: TRBV9; J gene: TRBJ2-5; D gene: TRBD2; clone size: once; CDR3 protein: CASSVGPGGQETQYF; CDR3 DNA: TGTGCCAGCAGCGTAGGCCCGGGGGGGCAAGAGACCCAGTACTTC
V gene: TRBV29-1; J gene: TRBJ1-1; D gene: TRBD1; clone size: NA; CDR3 protein: CSVAGTGGGITEAFF; CDR3 DNA: TGCAGCGTTGCCGGGACAGGGGGAGGAATCACTGAAGCTTTCTTT
V gene: TRBV5-5; J gene: TRBJ2-5; D gene: NA; clone size: NA; CDR3 protein: CASSPPLEGVTQYF; CDR3 DNA: TGTGCCAGCAGCCCCCCGTTGGAGGGAGTGACCCAGTACTTC
V gene: TRBV24-1; J gene: TRBJ1-1; D gene: NA; clone size: NA; CDR3 protein: CATRGRAGTEAFF; CDR3 DNA: TGTGCCACCAGGGGTCGGGCGGGCACTGAAGCTTTCTTT
V gene: TRBV10-3; J gene: TRBJ1-4; D gene: TRBD1; clone size: NA; CDR3 protein: CAISEFGTGSEKLFF; CDR3 DNA: TGTGCCATCAGTGAGTTCGGGACAGGGAGTGAAAAACTGTTTTTT
V gene: TRBV6-5; J gene: TRBJ2-1; D gene: NA; clone size: NA; CDR3 protein: CASSYSSRVGMNEQFF; CDR3 DNA: TGTGCCAGCAGTTACTCGAGCAGGGTAGGAATGAATGAGCAGTTCTTC
V gene: TRBV27; J gene: TRBJ1-2; D gene: NA; clone size: NA; CDR3 protein: CASSLQGYTGYTF; CDR3 DNA: TGTGCCAGCAGTTTACAGGGCTATACGGGCTACACCTTC
V gene: TRBV19; J gene: TRBJ2-7; D gene: NA; clone size: NA; CDR3 protein: CASSFSGTYEQYF; CDR3 DNA: TGTGCCAGTAGTTTTAGCGGAACCTACGAGCAGTACTTC
V gene: TRBV7-9; J gene: TRBJ2-7; D gene: NA; clone size: NA; CDR3 protein: CASSWGVGEQYF; CDR3 DNA: TGTGCCAGCAGTTGGGGCGTGGGCGAGCAGTACTTC
V gene: TRBV7-2; J gene: TRBJ2-5; D gene: TRBD2; clone size: once; CDR3 protein: CASSPRWTSGVQETQYF; CDR3 DNA: TGTGCCAGCAGCCCACGGTGGACTAGCGGGGTACAAGAGACCCAGTACTTC
V gene: TRBV5-1; J gene: TRBJ2-2; D gene: NA; clone size: NA; CDR3 protein: CASSRQTGANTGELFF; CDR3 DNA: TGCGCCAGCAGCAGGCAGACTGGAGCGAACACCGGGGAGCTGTTTTTT
V gene: TRBV11-2; J gene: TRBJ2-7; D gene: TRBD2; clone size: NA; CDR3 protein: CASSLDLREGHSEQYF; CDR3 DNA: TGTGCCAGCAGCTTAGATCTCCGGGAGGGCCACTCCGAGCAGTACTTC
V gene: TRBV14; J gene: TRBJ1-1; D gene: NA; clone size: NA; CDR3 protein: CASSSLRGTEAFF; CDR3 DNA: TGTGCCAGCAGCTCCCTCAGGGGTACTGAAGCTTTCTTT
V gene: TRBV18; J gene: TRBJ2-2; D gene: NA; clone size: NA; CDR3 protein: CASSPSGTSNTGELFF; CDR3 DNA: TGTGCCAGCTCACCTTCCGGGACATCGAACACCGGGGAGCTGTTTTTT
V gene: TRBV10-3; J gene: TRBJ1-4; D gene: NA; clone size: NA; CDR3 protein: CAISGSDGVEKLFF; CDR3 DNA: TGTGCCATCAGTGGATCCGACGGGGTTGAAAAACTGTTTTTT
V gene: TRBV5-6; J gene: TRBJ1-2; D gene: TRBD1; clone size: NA; CDR3 protein: CASSFDTGTGVHGYTF; CDR3 DNA: TGTGCCAGCAGCTTTGATACCGGGACAGGGGTTCATGGCTACACCTTC